The 29 T cell receptor beta chains below all came from one sample that was sequenced in a study of cytomegalovirus exposure and HLA in healthy donors (dated by TCRdb to 2015 to 2018). Libraries came from the immunoSEQ multiplex PCR assay. For the multiplex PCR, a mixture combining 60 forward primers for TCR Vbeta segments and 13 reverse primers for TCR Jbeta segments was used. The clones in this table, taken by TCRdb from immuneACCESS, are in-frame only. Not every clone is retained; where verified, under half of the shortfall comes from an unresolved V gene, and the cause of the rest is unknown. In all, the sample holds about 150,000 clones, and 75% to 85% of those were seen once. Over 6% of the sample comes from the top ten. Sequenced material: PBMCs. The receptor set was obtained from a man aged 25-40 years in good health and CMV-seropositive.

Only a few counts were recorded for this clone. The V gene is TRBV7-3, the J gene TRBJ2-7, with 7 bases matching TRBD2. The CDR3 totals 13 residues. Germline CDR1 is SGHTA and CDR2 is FQGTGA. J was trimmed by 4 bases and V by 0 bases; bases with no gene match: 0. CDR3 loop: CASSLTGGYEQYF. The CDR3 DNA sequence: TGTGCCAGCAGCTTAACCGGGGGGTACGAGCAGTACTTC.

This chain joins TRBV28 and TRBJ2-5; TRBD2 matches 7 bases. The CDR3 loop spans 14 amino acids. Per germline, CDR1 MDHEN and CDR2 SYDVKM. The V segment lost 7 bases and the J segment 5 bases; nucleotides outside the gene matches: 10. This CDR3 reads CASNHGLVAETQYF. The CDR3, as DNA: TGTGCCAGCAATCATGGACTAGTTGCGGAGACCCAGTACTTC. The full variable domain, its missing parts supplied by reference TRBV28 and TRBJ2-5, is DVKVTQSSRYLVKRTGEKVFLECVQDMDHENMFWYRQDPGLGLRLIYFSYDVKMKEKGDIPEGYSVSREKKERFSLILESASTNQTSMYLCASNHGLVAETQYFGPGTRLLVL.

This clone was found once. The chain recombines TRBV5-4 with TRBJ2-1, with a possible D match to TRBD2 (6 bases). This CDR3 is built from 13 residues. Trimming pared 0 bases from V and 6 bases from J, leaving 7 bases between. The germline gives CDR1 SGHNT, CDR2 YYREEE (reference sequence). CDR3 in DNA: TGTGCCAGCAGCTTGGGCGGGGCCAATGAGCAGTTCTTC. Translated: CASSLGGANEQFF.

Written as DNA, the CDR3 is TGTGCCAGCAGCTTGGGTGGGACTAGCGGGTCGGGAAGCTCCTACGAGCAGTACTTC. Protein product: CASSLGGTSGSGSSYEQYF. The rearrangement uses TRBV5-4 and TRBJ2-7; 12 nucleotides align to TRBD2. The germline V gene has CDR1 SGHNT and CDR2 YYREEE (reference sequence). The CDR3 sequence is 19 residues long. The V gene end was trimmed by 0 bases and the J gene end by 0 bases; junction bases not matched to a gene: 10.

The J gene is TRBJ2-3, the V gene TRBV7-9, with a weak D call TRBD1 (5 bases). The V end lost 5 bases, the J end lost 6 bases, and 9 bases lay between the germline ends. Germline loops: CDR1 SEHNR, CDR2 FQNEAQ (reference sequence). CDR3 length: 12 residues. In nucleotides, the CDR3 is TGTGCCAGCAGCCAGGGAAGGGATACGCAGTATTTT. Translated: CASSQGRDTQYF.

The chain employs TRBV7-2 and TRBJ2-5; 8 bases line up with TRBD2. The closer fit of TRBJ2-7 to the DNA end suggests the J call may be wrong. The CDR3 is 14 residues long. The germline V gene has CDR1 SGHTA and CDR2 FQGNSA. CDR3 bases: TGTGCCAGCAGTTCTCCGGGGGGGCGGAACGAGCAGTACTTC. Protein: CASSSPGGRNEQYF.

CDR3 DNA: TGTGCCAGCTCACCCCGGCGACAGTTCTCTGGAAACACCATATATTTT. It codes for CASSPRRQFSGNTIYF. The chain uses TRBV18 and TRBJ1-3; TRBD1 is a possible D gene (5 bases). Trimming shortened V by 3 bases and J by 0 bases, and 12 bases separated the two germline ends. This CDR3 contains 16 residues. Germline V CDR1 and CDR2: KGHSH, LQKENI.

The V and J genes are TRBV5-8 and TRBJ2-3, with D possibly TRBD1 on 5 matching bases. Trimming shortened V by 0 bases and J by 3 bases, and 11 bases separated the two germline ends. The CDR3 consists of 15 residues. Looked up from germline, CDR1 is SGHTS and CDR2 is YDEGEE. The CDR3, as DNA: TGTGCCAGCAGCTTGGCTAGGGGTGGTACAGATACGCAGTATTTT. Its protein product is CASSLARGGTDTQYF.

This chain uses TRBV27 with TRBJ2-1; 9 positions match TRBD1. In germline, CDR1 is MNHEY, CDR2 SMNVEV (reference sequence). The CDR3 runs to 15 residues. The ends lost 5 bases at V and 5 bases at J; junction bases unmatched: 7. CDR3 coding DNA: TGTGCCAGCAGTGTCCACAGGGGGCGAAACAATGAGCAGTTCTTC. This sequence encodes CASSVHRGRNNEQFF.

This clone is a singleton in its sample. The rearrangement joins TRBV29-1 to TRBJ1-1; possibly TRBD1 for D (6 bases). Trimming left V 7 bases short and J 2 bases short, with 11 bases between. The CDR3 has 12 residues. In germline, CDR1 is SQVTM, CDR2 ANQGSEA. DNA for the CDR3: TGCAGCGGAGGACAGACCAACACTGAAGCTTTCTTT. Its translation is CSGGQTNTEAFF. The full variable domain, its missing parts supplied by reference TRBV29-1 and TRBJ1-1, is SAVISQKPSRDICQRGTSLTIQCQVDSQVTMMFWYRQQPGQSLTLIATANQGSEATYESGFVIDKFPISRPNLTFSTLTVSNMSPEDSSIYLCSGGQTNTEAFFGQGTRLTVV.

This chain joins TRBV9 and TRBJ1-1; 7 nucleotides agree with TRBD1. The CDR3 sequence is 13 residues long. V trimming: 3 bases; J trimming: 5 bases; junction bases outside the gene matches: 4. The germline CDR1 and CDR2 sequences are SGDLS and YYNGEE. The CDR3 protein is CASSEGAETEAFF. CDR3 in DNA: TGTGCCAGCAGCGAGGGGGCAGAAACTGAAGCTTTCTTT. Full variable domain (remainder filled in from reference TRBV9 and TRBJ1-1): DSGVTQTPKHLITATGQRVTLRCSPRSGDLSVYWYQQSLDQGLQFLIQYYNGEERAKGNILERFSAQQFPDLHSELNLSSLELGDSALYFCASSEGAETEAFFGQGTRLTVV.

This clone appeared once. CDR3 DNA: TGTGCCAGTATAAGAAGAGGAACTAGTACTGAAGCTTTCTTT. This translates into CASIRRGTSTEAFF. The chain combines TRBV19 with TRBJ1-1; D gene unclear. The CDR3 spans 14 residues. Per the germline V gene, CDR1 is LNHDA and CDR2 is SQIVND (reference sequence). V shed 7 bases and J shed 5 bases, with 17 bases lying between them.

In DNA, the CDR3 is TGTGCCAGCAGCTGGGGGAGGAATTTCTACGAGCAGTACTTC. As protein: CASSWGRNFYEQYF. The J gene is TRBJ2-7, the V gene TRBV7-2; D is perhaps TRBD2 (6 bases). The CDR3 extends over 14 amino acids. Germline V lookup: CDR1 SGHTA, CDR2 FQGNSA. The germline V and J ends were trimmed by 4 bases and 3 bases, with 13 bases remaining between them. Drawing the rest from reference TRBV7-2 and TRBJ2-7, the complete variable domain is GAGVSQSPSNKVTEKGKDVELRCDPISGHTALYWYRQSLGQGLEFLIYFQGNSAPDKSGLPSDRFSAERTGGSVSTLTIQRTQQEDSAVYLCASSWGRNFYEQYFGPGTRLTVT.

V gene TRBV21-1 combines with J gene TRBJ1-1; the table gives TRBD1 as D, unverified against the DNA. TRBV21-1 is reported as a pseudogene. The CDR3 is 15 residues long. The CDR3 nucleotides are TGTGCCAGCAGGTGGACAGGGCACGCGGAGACTGAAGCTTTCTTT. This gives the protein CASRWTGHAETEAFF.

The genes are TRBV5-8 and TRBJ2-6; tentatively, D is TRBD1 (6 bases). Trimming took off 2 bases at V and 2 bases at J, with 8 bases between the two ends. The CDR3 length is 15 residues. CDR1 and CDR2 from the germline V gene are SGHTS and YDEGEE. The DNA for the CDR3 is TGTGCCAGCAGCTTATCAGGGGCTGGGGCCAACGTCCTGACTTTC. It specifies CASSLSGAGANVLTF.

The J gene is TRBJ1-1, the V gene TRBV5-6, with a weak D call TRBD1 (5 bases). Germline CDR1 SGHDT, CDR2 YYEEEE. V was shortened by 4 bases and J by 6 bases, with 13 bases between the two germline ends. The CDR3 spans 13 residues. CDR3 nucleotides: TGTGCCAGCAGCGCCGGACACTTACCTGAAGCTTTCTTT. It encodes CASSAGHLPEAFF.

The chain is built from TRBV5-1 and TRBJ2-5; possible D gene TRBD1, 5 bases. Trimming removed 0 bases at V and 2 bases at J, with 8 bases between. The CDR3 consists of 14 residues. Per the germline V gene, CDR1 is SGHRS and CDR2 is YFSETQ. CDR3 sequence: CASSLGGRQETQYF. In DNA form, the CDR3 reads TGCGCCAGCAGCTTGGGGGGCAGGCAAGAGACCCAGTACTTC.

The chain recombines TRBV20-1 with TRBJ2-7; no clear D gene. The CDR3 extends over 11 amino acids. The germline CDR1 and CDR2 sequences are DFQATT and SNEGSKA (reference sequence). Trimming shortened V by 0 bases and J by 3 bases, and 3 bases separated the two germline ends. The CDR3 loop reads CSARDFYEQYF. The CDR3 DNA reads as TGCAGTGCTAGAGACTTCTACGAGCAGTACTTC.

Only a few counts were recorded for this clone. The chain links TRBV7-8 to TRBJ2-3; TRBD2 agrees at 7 bases. V lost 6 bases to trimming and J lost 4 bases; unmatched junction nucleotides: 13. In germline, CDR1 is SGHVS, CDR2 FQNEAQ. The CDR3 loop spans 16 amino acids. The CDR3 sequence: CASRLSSASGPDTQYF. CDR3 in DNA: TGTGCCAGCAGATTGTCGTCGGCTAGCGGCCCAGATACGCAGTATTTT.

The chain carries TRBV7-9 and TRBJ1-6; perhaps TRBD1 as D (6 bases). The CDR3 extends over 16 amino acids. The V and J ends lost 5 bases and 5 bases respectively, with 16 bases between them. Germline-derived CDR1 and CDR2 are SEHNR and FQNEAQ (reference sequence). CDR3 amino acids: CASSPRGGRDNSPLHF. CDR3 bases: TGTGCCAGCAGCCCTCGGGGGGGGCGTGATAATTCACCCCTCCACTTT.

This sequence joins TRBV10-3 and TRBJ2-3, with D perhaps TRBD2 (5 bases). CDR1 and CDR2 from the germline V gene are ENHRY and SYGVKD. V was cut by 6 bases and J by 8 bases, with 18 bases left in between. There are 14 residues in the CDR3. The CDR3 loop reads CAIRSRVEDATQYF. The CDR3 DNA reads as TGTGCCATCAGGTCGCGGGTAGAGGATGCTACGCAGTATTTT.

The V gene is TRBV6-5, the J gene TRBJ2-5, with 8 bases aligning to TRBD2. V lost 4 bases, J lost 2 bases, and 3 bases stayed unmatched. Germline V gives CDR1 MNHEY, CDR2 SVGAGI. The CDR3 totals 14 residues. This CDR3 reads CASSWGLGQETQYF. As DNA, the CDR3 is TGTGCCAGCAGTTGGGGACTAGGTCAAGAGACCCAGTACTTC.

This clone was detected only once. V usage is TRBV13 and J usage is TRBJ2-2; 9 bases fit TRBD2. This CDR3 region has 17 residues. The trim removed 7 bases at V and 5 bases at J, leaving 14 bases unmatched. CDR1 and CDR2 (germline): PRHDT, FYEKMQ (reference sequence). The chain's CDR3 is CASKVLGLAGRTGELFF. DNA for the CDR3: TGTGCCAGCAAAGTGCTTGGGCTAGCGGGAAGGACCGGGGAGCTGTTTTTT.

The chain uses TRBV7-3 and TRBJ1-2, with a weak D call TRBD1 (5 bases). With 1 base removed from V and 0 bases from J, the gap between germline ends came to 24 bases. CDR1 is SGHTA and CDR2 is FQGTGA in the germline V gene. CDR3 size: 20 residues. CDR3 sequence (DNA): TGTGCCAGCAGCTTAAAGGCGCCTTTCCAAGGGGCTTCTACTAACTATGGCTACACCTTC. Its translation is CASSLKAPFQGASTNYGYTF.

The chain combines TRBV5-6 with TRBJ2-1; D possibly corresponds to TRBD1 (6 bases). V was trimmed by 3 bases and J by 14 bases, leaving 12 bases between them. There are 11 residues in the CDR3. Germline assignment: CDR1 SGHDT and CDR2 YYEEEE. This CDR3 reads CASSYGDTKFF. For the CDR3, the DNA is TGTGCCAGCAGCTATGGGGACACGAAGTTCTTC.

This chain links TRBV7-9 with TRBJ2-5; 9 nucleotides match TRBD1. The ends lost 3 bases at V and 4 bases at J; junction bases unmatched: 3. Germline assignment: CDR1 SEHNR and CDR2 FQNEAQ (reference sequence). This CDR3 is built from 14 residues. The CDR3 nucleotides read TGTGCCAGCAGCTTCCGGGACAGGGTAGAGACCCAGTACTTC. Protein product: CASSFRDRVETQYF.

In its sample, this clone was seen a few times. This chain connects TRBV20-1 to TRBJ1-2; D gene uncertain. Germline lookup yields CDR1 DFQATT and CDR2 SNEGSKA (reference sequence). Trimming took 2 bases from V and 6 from J, leaving 4 bases between them. The CDR3 loop spans 10 amino acids. The CDR3 reads CSARQDGYTF. DNA of the CDR3: TGCAGTGCTAGACAGGATGGCTACACCTTC.

V and J are TRBV19 and TRBJ2-1; 10 bases match TRBD1. V shed 7 bases, J shed 4 bases, and the junction held 7 bases outside the gene matches. Germline CDR1 and CDR2: LNHDA and SQIVND (reference sequence). The CDR3 is 15 residues long. CDR3 region: CASTIWGQGYNEQFF. The CDR3 coding sequence is TGTGCCAGTACGATCTGGGGACAGGGGTACAATGAGCAGTTCTTC.

The chain is built from TRBV5-8 and TRBJ1-2; D possibly corresponds to TRBD1 (6 bases). CDR3 length equals 14 residues. V lost 4 bases and J lost 6, with 16 bases in between. Germline loops: CDR1 SGHTS, CDR2 YDEGEE. The CDR3 DNA reads TGTGCCAGCAGCCCCGGGGTTCAGGGGCATGGCTACACCTTC. Its protein is CASSPGVQGHGYTF.